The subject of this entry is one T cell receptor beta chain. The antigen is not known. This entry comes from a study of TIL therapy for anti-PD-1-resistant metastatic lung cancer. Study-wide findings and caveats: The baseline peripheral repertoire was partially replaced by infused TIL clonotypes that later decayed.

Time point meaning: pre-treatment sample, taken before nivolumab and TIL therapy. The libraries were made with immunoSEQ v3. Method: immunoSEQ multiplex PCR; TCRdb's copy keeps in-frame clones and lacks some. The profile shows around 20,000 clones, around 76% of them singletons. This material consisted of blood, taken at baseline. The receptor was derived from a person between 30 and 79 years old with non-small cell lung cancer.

Here the CDR3 reads CASRDSGAESYGYTF. CDR3 in DNA: TGTGCCAGCAGGGACTCAGGGGCAGAATCTTATGGCTACACCTTC. V and J are TRBV2 and TRBJ1-2; TRBD1 might be the D (6 bases). The CDR3 has 15 amino acids. V was shortened by 6 bases and J by 5 bases, with 19 bases between the two germline ends. Germline-derived CDR1 and CDR2 are SNHLY and FYNNEI.